This TCR beta chain was sequenced during a study of shared T cell receptors in the human thymus. Some clones are missing from TCRdb's copy, which holds only in-frame ones; the method was immunoSEQ multiplex PCR. The sample lists hundreds of thousands of clones, approximately 85% seen once, with around 0.0094% in the top ten. CDR1 MNHNS and CDR2 SASEGT come from the germline V gene. CDR3 size: 15 residues. The ends lost 7 bases at V and 0 bases at J; junction bases unmatched: 8. These same records also appear under a second study, on human thymus T cells. As that study records: All donors were healthy Finnish infants who were undergoing corrective surgery to treat congenital heart defects. Resected material from corrective heart surgery provided the thymus tissue analysed. Among unrelated individuals, related research reported thymic repertoires that overlapped highly.

This TCR was sampled from a girl under three years old with a congenital heart defect. The chain employs TRBV6-1 and TRBJ1-1, with 7 bases matching TRBD1. Sequenced: thymocytes. Here the CDR3 reads CASTPLTGMNTEAFF. The CDR3 DNA follows: TGTGCCAGCACTCCTTTGACAGGGATGAACACTGAAGCTTTCTTT.